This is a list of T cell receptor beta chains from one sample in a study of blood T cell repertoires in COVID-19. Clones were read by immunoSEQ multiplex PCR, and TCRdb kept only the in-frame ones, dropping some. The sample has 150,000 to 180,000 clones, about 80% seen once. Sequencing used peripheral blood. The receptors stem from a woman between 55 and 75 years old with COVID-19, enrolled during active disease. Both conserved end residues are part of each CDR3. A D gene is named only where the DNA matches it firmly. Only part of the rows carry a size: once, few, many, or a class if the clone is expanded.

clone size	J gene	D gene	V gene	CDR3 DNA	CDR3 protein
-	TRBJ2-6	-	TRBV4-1	TGCGCCAGCAGCCAAGAGCGGATCCTGGCCGGGGCCAACGTCCTGACTTTC	CASSQERILAGANVLTF
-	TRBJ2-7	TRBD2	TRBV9	TGTGCCAGTCAGCCCGCGGGAGGTTCATACGAGCAGTACTTC	CASQPAGGSYEQYF
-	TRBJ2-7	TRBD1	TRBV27	TGTGCCAGTAGTCACGGGACAGGCGAGCAGTACTTC	CASSHGTGEQYF
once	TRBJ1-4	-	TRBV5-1	TGCGCCAGCAGCTTGGGGCATGCAACTAATGAAAAACTGTTTTTT	CASSLGHATNEKLFF
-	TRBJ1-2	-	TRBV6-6	TGTGCCAGCAGCCAGGGGCAGGGCTATGGCTACACCTTC	CASSQGQGYGYTF
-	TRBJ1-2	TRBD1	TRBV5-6	TGTGCCAGCACCGCGGACAGGGAGGTAAACGGCTACACCTTC	CASTADREVNGYTF
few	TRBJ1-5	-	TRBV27	TGTGCCAGCAGGCCCGCTAGGGACTTCGTAGGCAATCAGCCCCAGCATTTT	CASRPARDFVGNQPQHF
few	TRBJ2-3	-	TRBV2	TGTGCCAGCGGGAGAGGGCTGGGTACAGATACGCAGTATTTT	CASGRGLGTDTQYF
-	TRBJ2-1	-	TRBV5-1	TGCGCCAGCAGCCCCGACCAGGGTTGGGAGCAGTTCTTC	CASSPDQGWEQFF
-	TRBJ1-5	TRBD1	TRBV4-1	TGCGCCAGCAGCGTAATACAGGGGGGGAATAGCAATCAGCCCCAGCATTTT	CASSVIQGGNSNQPQHF
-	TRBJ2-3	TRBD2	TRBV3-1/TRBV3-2	TGTGCCTCGTCTGGCGGGCGCGGGGGTACGCAGTATTTT	CASSGGRGGTQYF
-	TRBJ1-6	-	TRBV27	TGTGCCAGCAGTTTATCGGCCACGGGATCACCCCTCCACTTT	CASSLSATGSPLHF
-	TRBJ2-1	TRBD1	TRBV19	TGTGCCAGTAGTATCTCGGGGACAGGGGGCACCTACAATGAGCAGTTCTTC	CASSISGTGGTYNEQFF
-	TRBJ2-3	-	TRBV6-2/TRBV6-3	TGTGCCAGCAGTTATCACGAGGGGGGGGCTAGTCCGACAGATACGCAGTATTTT	CASSYHEGGASPTDTQYF